This TCR beta chain was captured in a study of shared clonotypes between healthy human individuals (dated by TCRdb to between 2020 and 2021). Regarding the research as a whole: The cohort included three men and a couple of women between 18 and 49 years of age. For each donor, CD4 naive and CD4 memory were each given three plates, CD8 naive was given two plates, and CD8 memory was given one plate. To estimate repertoire size and how much clonotype sharing occurs between individuals, the study deeply sequenced the blood TCR repertoires of five healthy adults. To increase sequencing depth and limit assay-specific biases, TCR repertoire library preparation and sequencing were carried out by different laboratories using diverse techniques. Each donor's leukapheresis produced roughly between roughly 0.85 and 10 billion PBMCs. Overall study outcomes, separate from this receptor: Based on pairwise subsampling, the degree of clonotype sharing among donors was expected to be affected by sequencing depth. Because the study included a small number of donors, the genetic and exposure-history diversity represented was limited. Even with the large sequencing depth, rarefaction of the sorted-subset datasets indicated that sequencing was incomplete. Larger estimated clonotype richness was generally found for naive subsets than for memory subsets. Sampling was restricted to blood, and TCR repertoires in tissue are likely to differ from TCR repertoires in blood. Sharing across four donors was observed for approximately 5% of naive CD4, 3% to 3.5% of naive CD8, over 2% of memory CD4, and around 0.4% of memory CD8 clonotypes. Clonotypes shared by all four sorted-subset donors showed higher generation probabilities than non-shared clonotypes.

CDR1 and CDR2 were assigned from the germline V gene as MNHEY and SVGAGI. The junction shows trimming of 10 bases on V and 1 base on J, and the gene matches do not reach 3 bases of it. The CDR3 starts with the cysteine, ends with the phenylalanine, and has 12 residues. Of all the DNA, just the CDR3 is kept, 36 bases in frame from base 1. To note about this clone: Its cognate antigen has yet to be identified. There are no base qualities to consult, and no much larger clone falls within one base.

Donors were healthy HIV-negative adults with no recently reported acute infections or vaccinations. All donors were Caucasian adults living in Nashville, Tennessee, USA. CD4+ T cells were enriched through magnetic negative selection, after which naive cells were positively selected on CD45RA and the remaining negative fraction served as the memory subset. Blood was collected by leukapheresis, and PBMCs were isolated by Ficoll-Histopaque density gradient centrifugation and then cryopreserved in liquid nitrogen vapor phase. Analytical flow cytometry was used to check the purity and quantity of each magnetically sorted T cell population. Genomic DNA was isolated from each sorted fraction and quantified by UV absorbance on a Nanodrop 2000c. TCR CDR3 regions were amplified from genomic DNA by multiplex PCR using the deep immunoSEQ assay. Genomic DNA extracted from each cell subset was distributed evenly over all wells of several immunoSEQ 96-well plates, and each plate served as one replicate. For sorted subsets, each replicate PCR was loaded with about 0.2 ug genomic DNA, equivalent to 30,000 or so T cell genomes. Purified libraries were measured with a Qubit 3.0 fluorometer, size-checked on a Bioanalyzer 2100, and measured again with the KAPA Library Quantification kit. Each immunoSEQ 96-well plate was sequenced on its own single-read 150-cycle Illumina NextSeq 550 flow cell. The authors' pipeline ran thus. The immunoSEQ output contained only junctional sequences without quality scores, so filtering could not match that applied to full-length reads. To assign V/J genes and CDR3, sequences were annotated using PyIR, a Python wrapper for IgBLAST v1.9, with IMGT germline references. Reads were filtered out if the reads had weak V/J assignments (E-value above 1e-6), no CDR3, stop codons, out-of-frame junctions, or ambiguous translated residues. V3J clonotypes were defined by identical inferred V gene, J gene, and CDR3 amino acid sequence. To compute the percentage overlap between repertoires, the number of shared unique clonotypes was divided by the size of the smaller repertoire. Richness of each repertoire was evaluated using RTK rarefaction, the Chao1 estimator, and Recon v2.1 estimates of unobserved clonotypes. Generation probabilities were computed with OLGA for all TCRbeta clonotypes obtained by the gDNA method from a handful of donors. In its TCRdb copy, this immuneACCESS table keeps in-frame sequences only and misses some clones. Where compared with another copy, unresolved V genes explain less than half of these, and the others have no known cause. V and J calls and clone size come straight from that table; D and trimming were deduced from the DNA. Here the sample has millions of clones; over 85% occur a single time. Around 0.14% of the sample is held by the ten biggest clonotypes.

The clonotype originates from a man aged 18-30 years in good health. This chain is built from TRBV6-5 and TRBJ1-1, and 7 junction bases match TRBD1. Sequences were obtained from naive CD4+ T cells sorted from blood. The sample's cell subset or site label, decoded: CD45RA+ positively selected. This receptor carries the CDR3 CATGQSNTEAFF. The base sequence is TGTGCCACGGGACAGTCGAACACTGAAGCTTTCTTT.